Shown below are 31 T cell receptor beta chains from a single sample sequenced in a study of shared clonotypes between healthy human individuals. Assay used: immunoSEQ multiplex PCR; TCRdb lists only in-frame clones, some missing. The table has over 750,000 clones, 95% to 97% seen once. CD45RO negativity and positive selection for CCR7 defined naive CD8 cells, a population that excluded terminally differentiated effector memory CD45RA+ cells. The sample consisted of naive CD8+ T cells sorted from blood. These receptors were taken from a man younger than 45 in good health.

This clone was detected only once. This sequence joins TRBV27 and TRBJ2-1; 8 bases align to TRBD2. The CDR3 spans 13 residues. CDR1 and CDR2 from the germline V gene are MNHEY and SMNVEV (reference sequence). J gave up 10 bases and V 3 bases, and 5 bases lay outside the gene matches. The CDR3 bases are TGTGCCAGCAGTTTTTGGGGACTAGGAGAGCAGTTCTTC. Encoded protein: CASSFWGLGEQFF.

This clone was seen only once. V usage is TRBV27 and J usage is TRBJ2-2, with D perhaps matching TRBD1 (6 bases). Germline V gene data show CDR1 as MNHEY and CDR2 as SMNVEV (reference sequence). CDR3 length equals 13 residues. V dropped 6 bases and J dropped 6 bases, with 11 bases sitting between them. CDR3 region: CASSPHRAGELFF. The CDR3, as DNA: TGTGCCAGCAGCCCTCACAGGGCCGGGGAGCTGTTTTTT.

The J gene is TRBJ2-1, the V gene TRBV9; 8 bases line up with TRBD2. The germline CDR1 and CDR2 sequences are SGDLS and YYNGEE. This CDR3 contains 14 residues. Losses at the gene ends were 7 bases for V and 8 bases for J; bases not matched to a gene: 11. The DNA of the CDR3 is TGTGCCAGCTCCACTAGCGGCCCCAATGATGAGCAGTTCTTC. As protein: CASSTSGPNDEQFF. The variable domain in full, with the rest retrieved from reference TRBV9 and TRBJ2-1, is DSGVTQTPKHLITATGQRVTLRCSPRSGDLSVYWYQQSLDQGLQFLIQYYNGEERAKGNILERFSAQQFPDLHSELNLSSLELGDSALYFCASSTSGPNDEQFFGPGTRLTVL.

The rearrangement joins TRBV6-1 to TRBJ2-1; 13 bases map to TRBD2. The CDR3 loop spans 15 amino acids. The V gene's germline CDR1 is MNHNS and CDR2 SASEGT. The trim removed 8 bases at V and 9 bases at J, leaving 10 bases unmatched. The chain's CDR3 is CASLEGLAGFIEQFF. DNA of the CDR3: TGTGCCAGCTTGGAGGGACTAGCGGGATTCATTGAGCAGTTCTTC.

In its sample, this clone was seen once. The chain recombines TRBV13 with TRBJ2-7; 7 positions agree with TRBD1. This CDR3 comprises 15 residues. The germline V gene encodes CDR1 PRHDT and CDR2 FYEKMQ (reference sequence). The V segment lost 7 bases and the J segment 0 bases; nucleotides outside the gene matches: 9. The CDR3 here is CASTRRDRASYEQYF. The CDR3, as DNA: TGTGCCAGCACGCGCCGTGACAGGGCCTCCTACGAGCAGTACTTC.

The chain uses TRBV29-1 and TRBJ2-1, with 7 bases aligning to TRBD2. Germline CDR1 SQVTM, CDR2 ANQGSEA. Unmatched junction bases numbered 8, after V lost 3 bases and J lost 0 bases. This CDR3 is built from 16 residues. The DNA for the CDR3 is TGCAGCGTTGATGGTATAGCGGGCCTCTCCTACAATGAGCAGTTCTTC. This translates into CSVDGIAGLSYNEQFF.

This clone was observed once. In DNA form, the CDR3 reads TGTGCCAGCTCAGCGACAGGGGGAGGGAATCAGCCCCAGCATTTT. It is translated as CASSATGGGNQPQHF. V gene TRBV18 combines with J gene TRBJ1-5, with 9 positions matching TRBD1. Trimming at V came to 5 bases and at J to 4 bases, leaving 6 bases not matched to a gene. Germline V gene data show CDR1 as KGHSH and CDR2 as LQKENI. This CDR3 has 15 residues.

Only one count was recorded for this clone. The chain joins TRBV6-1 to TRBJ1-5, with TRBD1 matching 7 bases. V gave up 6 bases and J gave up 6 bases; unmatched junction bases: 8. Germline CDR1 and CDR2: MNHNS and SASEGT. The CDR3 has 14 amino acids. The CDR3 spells CASSPTGLGQPQHF. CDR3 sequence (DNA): TGTGCCAGCAGCCCGACAGGGTTGGGTCAGCCCCAGCATTTT.

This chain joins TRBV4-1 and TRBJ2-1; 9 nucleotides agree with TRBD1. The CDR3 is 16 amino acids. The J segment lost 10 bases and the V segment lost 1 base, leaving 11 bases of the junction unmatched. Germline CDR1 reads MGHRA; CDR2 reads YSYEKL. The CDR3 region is CASSQAGTGSMTEQFF. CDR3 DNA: TGCGCCAGCAGCCAAGCCGGGACAGGGAGCATGACGGAGCAGTTCTTC.

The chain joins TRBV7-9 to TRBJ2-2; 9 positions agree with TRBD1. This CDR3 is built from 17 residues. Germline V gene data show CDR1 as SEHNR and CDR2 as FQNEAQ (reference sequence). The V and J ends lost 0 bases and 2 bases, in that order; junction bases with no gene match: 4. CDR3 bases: TGTGCCAGCAGCTTAGCGACAGGGGGGCCTAACACCGGGGAGCTGTTTTTT. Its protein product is CASSLATGGPNTGELFF.

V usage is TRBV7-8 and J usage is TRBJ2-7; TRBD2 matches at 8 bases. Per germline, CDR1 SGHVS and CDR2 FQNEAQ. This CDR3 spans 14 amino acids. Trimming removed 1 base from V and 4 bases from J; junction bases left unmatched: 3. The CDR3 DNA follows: TGTGCCAGCAGCTTAGGCGGGACTAGTTACGAGCAGTACTTC. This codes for CASSLGGTSYEQYF. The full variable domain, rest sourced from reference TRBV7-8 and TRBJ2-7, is GAGVSQSPRYKVAKRGQDVALRCDPISGHVSLFWYQQALGQGPEFLTYFQNEAQLDKSGLPSDRFFAERPEGSVSTLKIQRTQQEDSAVYLCASSLGGTSYEQYFGPGTRLTVT.

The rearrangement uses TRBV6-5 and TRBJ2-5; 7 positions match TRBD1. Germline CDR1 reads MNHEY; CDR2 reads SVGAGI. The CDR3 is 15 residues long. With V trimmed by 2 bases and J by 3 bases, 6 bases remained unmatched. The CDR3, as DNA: TGTGCCAGCAGTTACGACAGGGACGGGGAAGAGACCCAGTACTTC. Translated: CASSYDRDGEETQYF.

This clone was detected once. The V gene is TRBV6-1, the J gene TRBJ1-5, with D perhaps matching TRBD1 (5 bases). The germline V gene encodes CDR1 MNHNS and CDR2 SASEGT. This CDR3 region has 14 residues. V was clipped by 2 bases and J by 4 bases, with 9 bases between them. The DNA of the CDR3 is TGTGCCAGCAGTGAATGGCCAGGGAATCAGCCCCAGCATTTT. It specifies CASSEWPGNQPQHF.

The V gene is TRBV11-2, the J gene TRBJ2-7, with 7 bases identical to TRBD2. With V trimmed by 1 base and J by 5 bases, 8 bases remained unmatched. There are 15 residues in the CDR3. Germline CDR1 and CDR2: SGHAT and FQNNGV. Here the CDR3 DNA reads TGTGCCAGCAGCTTAGGGGGCGGGAGAGGCGACGAGCAGTACTTC. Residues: CASSLGGGRGDEQYF.

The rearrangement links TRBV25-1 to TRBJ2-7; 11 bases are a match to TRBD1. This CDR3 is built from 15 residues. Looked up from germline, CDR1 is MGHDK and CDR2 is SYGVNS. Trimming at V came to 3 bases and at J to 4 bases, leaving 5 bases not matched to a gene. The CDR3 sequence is CASSDPGTGGYEQYF. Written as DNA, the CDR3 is TGTGCCAGCAGTGACCCCGGGACAGGGGGTTACGAGCAGTACTTC.

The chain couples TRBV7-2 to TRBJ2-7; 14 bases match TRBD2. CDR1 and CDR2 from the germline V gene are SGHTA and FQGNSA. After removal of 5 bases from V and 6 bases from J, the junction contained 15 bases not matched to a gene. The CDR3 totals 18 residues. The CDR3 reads CASSAEPQTSGRAGEQYF. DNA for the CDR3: TGTGCCAGCAGCGCCGAACCTCAGACTAGCGGGAGGGCAGGCGAGCAGTACTTC.

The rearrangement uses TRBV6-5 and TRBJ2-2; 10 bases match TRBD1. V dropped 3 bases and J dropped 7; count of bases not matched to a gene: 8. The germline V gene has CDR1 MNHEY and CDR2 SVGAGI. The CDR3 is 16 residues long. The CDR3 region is CASSYYPGQGIGELFF. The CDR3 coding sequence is TGTGCCAGCAGTTATTACCCGGGACAGGGGATCGGGGAGCTGTTTTTT.

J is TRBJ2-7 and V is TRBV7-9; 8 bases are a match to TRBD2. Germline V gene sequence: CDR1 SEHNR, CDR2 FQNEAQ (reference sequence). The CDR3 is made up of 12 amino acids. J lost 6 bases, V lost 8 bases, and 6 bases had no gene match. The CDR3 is CASGDGRVEQYF. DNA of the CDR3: TGTGCCAGCGGGGACGGGAGGGTCGAGCAGTACTTC.

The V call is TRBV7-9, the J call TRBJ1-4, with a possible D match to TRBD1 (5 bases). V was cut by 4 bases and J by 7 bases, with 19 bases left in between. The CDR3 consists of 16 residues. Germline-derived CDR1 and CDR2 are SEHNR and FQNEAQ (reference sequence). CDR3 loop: CASSSTRRGLGEKLFF. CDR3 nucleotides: TGTGCCAGCAGCTCAACCCGGAGGGGATTGGGTGAAAAACTGTTTTTT.

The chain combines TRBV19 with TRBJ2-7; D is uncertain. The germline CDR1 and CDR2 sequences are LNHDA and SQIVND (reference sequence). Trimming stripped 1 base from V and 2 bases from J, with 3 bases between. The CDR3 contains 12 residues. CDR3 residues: CASSIVAYEQYF. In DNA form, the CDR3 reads TGTGCCAGTAGTATAGTAGCCTACGAGCAGTACTTC.

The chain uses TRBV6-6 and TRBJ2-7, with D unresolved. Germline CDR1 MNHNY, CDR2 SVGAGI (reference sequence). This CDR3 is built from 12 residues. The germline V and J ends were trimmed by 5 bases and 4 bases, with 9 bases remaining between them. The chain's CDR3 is CASSPDDYEQYF. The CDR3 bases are TGTGCCAGCAGTCCGGACGATTACGAGCAGTACTTC.

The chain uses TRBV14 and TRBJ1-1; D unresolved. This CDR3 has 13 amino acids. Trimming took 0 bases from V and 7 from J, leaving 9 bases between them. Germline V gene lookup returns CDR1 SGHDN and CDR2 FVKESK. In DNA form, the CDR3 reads TGTGCCAGCAGCCAAGAGTCGGGATTTGAAGCTTTCTTT. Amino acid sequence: CASSQESGFEAFF.

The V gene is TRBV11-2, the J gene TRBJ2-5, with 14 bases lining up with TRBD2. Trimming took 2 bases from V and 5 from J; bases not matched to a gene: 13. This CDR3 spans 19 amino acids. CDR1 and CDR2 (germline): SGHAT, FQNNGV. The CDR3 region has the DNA TGTGCCAGCAGCTTATGGGGTAGGGGACTAGCGGGAGATGGGGAGACCCAGTACTTC. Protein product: CASSLWGRGLAGDGETQYF.

Here the CDR3 reads CASRGLAGANEQFF. In nucleotides, the CDR3 is TGTGCCAGCAGAGGACTAGCGGGAGCCAATGAGCAGTTCTTC. V gene TRBV2 combines with J gene TRBJ2-1; 13 bases align to TRBD2. The V and J ends lost 6 bases and 6 bases, in that order; junction bases with no gene match: 2. In germline, CDR1 is SNHLY, CDR2 FYNNEI. The CDR3 runs 14 residues.

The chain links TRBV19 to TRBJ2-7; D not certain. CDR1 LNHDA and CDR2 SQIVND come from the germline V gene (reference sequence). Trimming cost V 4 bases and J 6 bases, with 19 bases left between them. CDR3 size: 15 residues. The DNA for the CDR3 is TGTGCCAGTAGTAGCGATCTGGGCTTTCTCCCCGAGCAGTACTTC. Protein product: CASSSDLGFLPEQYF.

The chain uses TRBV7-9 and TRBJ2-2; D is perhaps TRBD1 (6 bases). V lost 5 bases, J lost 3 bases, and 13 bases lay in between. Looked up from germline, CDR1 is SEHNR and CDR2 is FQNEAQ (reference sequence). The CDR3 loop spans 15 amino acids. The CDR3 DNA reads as TGTGCCAGCAGCAATACTAGGACAGACACCGGGGAGCTGTTTTTT. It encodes CASSNTRTDTGELFF.

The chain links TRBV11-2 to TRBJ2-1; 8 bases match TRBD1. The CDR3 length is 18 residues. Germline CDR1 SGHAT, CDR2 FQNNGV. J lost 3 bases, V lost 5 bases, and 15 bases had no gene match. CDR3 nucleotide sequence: TGTGCCAGCAGCCCCTCAGGACAGGGAGTGAGGGTCTACAATGAGCAGTTCTTC. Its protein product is CASSPSGQGVRVYNEQFF. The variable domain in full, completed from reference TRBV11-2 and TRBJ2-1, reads EAGVAQSPRYKIIEKRQSVAFWCNPISGHATLYWYQQILGQGPKLLIQFQNNGVVDDSQLPKDRFSAERLKGVDSTLKIQPAKLEDSAVYLCASSPSGQGVRVYNEQFFGPGTRLTVL.

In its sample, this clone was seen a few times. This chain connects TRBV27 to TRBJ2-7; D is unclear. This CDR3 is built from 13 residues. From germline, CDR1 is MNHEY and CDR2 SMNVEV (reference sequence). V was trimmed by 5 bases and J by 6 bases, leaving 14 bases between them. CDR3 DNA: TGTGCCAGCAGTCCTATAATTGTAGGCGAGCAGTACTTC. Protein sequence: CASSPIIVGEQYF.

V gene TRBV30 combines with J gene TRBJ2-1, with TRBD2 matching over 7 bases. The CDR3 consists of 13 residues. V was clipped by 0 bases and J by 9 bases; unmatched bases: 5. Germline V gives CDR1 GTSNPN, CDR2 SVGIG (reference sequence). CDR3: CAWSVGGRSEQFF. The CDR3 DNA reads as TGTGCCTGGAGTGTGGGGGGGAGGAGTGAGCAGTTCTTC.

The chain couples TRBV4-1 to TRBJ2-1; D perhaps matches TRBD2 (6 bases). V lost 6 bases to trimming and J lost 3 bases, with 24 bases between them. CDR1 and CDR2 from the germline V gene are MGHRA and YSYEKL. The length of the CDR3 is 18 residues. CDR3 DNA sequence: TGCGCCAGCAGTCCATCGGGGGTTTTGGGCAAAATCTACAATGAGCAGTTCTTC. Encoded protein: CASSPSGVLGKIYNEQFF.

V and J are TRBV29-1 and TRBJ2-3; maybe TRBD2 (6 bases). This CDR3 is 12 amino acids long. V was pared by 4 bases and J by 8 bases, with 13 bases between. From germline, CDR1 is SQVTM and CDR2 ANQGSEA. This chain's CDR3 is CSVGDLASTQYF. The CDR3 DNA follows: TGCAGCGTTGGAGATCTAGCGAGTACGCAGTATTTT.